This TCR beta chain was profiled in a study of technical replicates of blood from a handful of donors. Germline V lookup: CDR1 SGHVS, CDR2 FNYEAQ. V lost 3 bases to trimming and J lost 8 bases, with 16 bases between them. CDR3 length: 15 residues. Sequencing was performed with immunoSEQ multiplex PCR; in TCRdb, only in-frame clones are kept and a portion is missing. The sample has about 58,000 clones, roughly 94% seen once; the top ten hold approximately 2.9%. The rearrangement joins TRBV7-6 to TRBJ1-4, with a weak D call TRBD1 (5 bases). The sample was PBMCs. The source of this sequence is a human donor in good health. Some clones in this sample may be carry-over from other donors' samples. The CDR3 spells CASSFLSGDREKLFF. CDR3 in DNA: TGTGCCAGCAGCTTCCTATCGGGGGACCGGGAAAAACTGTTTTTT.